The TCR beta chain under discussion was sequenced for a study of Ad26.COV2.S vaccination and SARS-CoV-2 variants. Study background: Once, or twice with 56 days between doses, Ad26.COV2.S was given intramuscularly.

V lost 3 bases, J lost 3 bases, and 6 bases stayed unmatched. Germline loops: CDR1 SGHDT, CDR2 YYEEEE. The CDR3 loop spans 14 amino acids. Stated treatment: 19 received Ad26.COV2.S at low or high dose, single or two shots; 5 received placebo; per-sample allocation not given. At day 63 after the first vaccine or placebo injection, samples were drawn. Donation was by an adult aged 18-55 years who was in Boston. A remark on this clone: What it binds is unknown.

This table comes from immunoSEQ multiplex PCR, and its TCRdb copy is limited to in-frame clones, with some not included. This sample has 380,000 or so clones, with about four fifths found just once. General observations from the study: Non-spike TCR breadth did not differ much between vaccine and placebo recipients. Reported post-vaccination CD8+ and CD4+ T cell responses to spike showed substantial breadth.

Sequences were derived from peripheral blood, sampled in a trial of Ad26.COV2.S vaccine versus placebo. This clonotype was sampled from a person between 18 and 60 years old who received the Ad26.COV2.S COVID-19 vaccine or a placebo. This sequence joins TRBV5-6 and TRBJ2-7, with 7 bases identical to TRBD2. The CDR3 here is CASSYLGGGYEQYF. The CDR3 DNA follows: TGTGCCAGCAGCTACTTAGGCGGGGGCTACGAGCAGTACTTC.